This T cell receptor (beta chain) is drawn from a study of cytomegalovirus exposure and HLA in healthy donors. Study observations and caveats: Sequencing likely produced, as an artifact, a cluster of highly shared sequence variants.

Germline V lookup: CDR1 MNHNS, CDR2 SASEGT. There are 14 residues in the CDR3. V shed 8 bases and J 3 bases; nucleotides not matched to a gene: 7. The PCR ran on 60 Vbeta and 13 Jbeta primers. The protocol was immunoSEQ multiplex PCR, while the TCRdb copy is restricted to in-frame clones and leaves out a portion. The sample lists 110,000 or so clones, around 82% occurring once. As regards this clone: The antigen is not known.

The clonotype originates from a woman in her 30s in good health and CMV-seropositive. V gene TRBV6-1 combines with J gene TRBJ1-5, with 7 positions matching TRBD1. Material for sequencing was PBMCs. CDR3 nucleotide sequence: TGTGCCAGCGGGGGACAGATTGCCAATCAGCCCCAGCATTTT. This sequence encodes CASGGQIANQPQHF.